Here is one T cell receptor beta chain with its context. This CDR3 spans 11 amino acids. Trimming stripped 1 base from V and 7 bases from J, with 5 bases between. Germline V gene data show CDR1 as MNHNS and CDR2 as SASEGT. The sorted Tregs were CD4+CD25+CD127-/low cells. Semi-nested PCR with Nested Universal Primer A followed constant-region reverse priming of full-length variable regions. TCRdb analysed the 5' RACE reads with MiXCR anew, one entry per CDR3 protein. The sample holds 40,000 to 55,000 distinct CDR3 sequences; about a fifth are singletons and the top ten take about 4.5%. This receptor was identified in a female donor with breast cancer. J is TRBJ2-7 and V is TRBV6-1; D gene ambiguous. The specimen sequenced was Tregs sorted from a lymph node. The CDR3, as DNA: TGTGCCAGCAGTGAAGGTCGAGAGCAGTACTTC. Protein product: CASSEGREQYF.